Listed below are T cell receptor beta chains from one sample, sequenced in a study of early T cells in non-severe SARS-CoV-2 infection. TCRdb re-called the 5' RACE reads with MiXCR, one entry per CDR3 protein. The top ten hold roughly 3% of the sample, which has about 83,000 distinct CDR3 sequences, over 12% seen once. The sequenced sample consisted of whole blood. These receptors originate from an adult who was a healthcare worker with PCR-confirmed SARS-CoV-2 infection or an uninfected control (not recorded which). Each CDR3 is given without its conserved first and last residue. Each record gives: V gene, J gene, CDR3 protein.

v_call: TRBV7-3
j_call: TRBJ1-1
cdr3_aa: ASSRLGDTEAF

v_call: TRBV11-2
j_call: TRBJ2-4
cdr3_aa: ASSFVGEGKNVQY

v_call: TRBV10-1
j_call: TRBJ2-3
cdr3_aa: ASSESLIQDTQY

v_call: TRBV7-9
j_call: TRBJ2-3
cdr3_aa: ASSPVGVSGTQY

v_call: TRBV7-9
j_call: TRBJ2-5
cdr3_aa: ASSLRDSQRKY

v_call: TRBV29-1
j_call: TRBJ1-1
cdr3_aa: SVTSTEGTEAF

v_call: TRBV7-9
j_call: TRBJ2-7
cdr3_aa: ASSARRYEQY

v_call: TRBV3-1
j_call: TRBJ2-5
cdr3_aa: ASSRIGAGGPETQY

v_call: TRBV29-1
j_call: TRBJ2-5
cdr3_aa: SVEVRASGGWYQETQY

v_call: TRBV11-3
j_call: TRBJ2-1
cdr3_aa: ASSSGQDEQF

v_call: TRBV2
j_call: TRBJ2-7
cdr3_aa: ASTERTSGAGGAYEQY

v_call: TRBV9
j_call: TRBJ1-2
cdr3_aa: ASSITSYGYT

v_call: TRBV2
j_call: TRBJ2-2
cdr3_aa: ASGVRGLTGELF

v_call: TRBV6-6
j_call: TRBJ1-3
cdr3_aa: ASWVPGNTIY

v_call: TRBV9
j_call: TRBJ2-1
cdr3_aa: ASSAPYPNEQF

v_call: TRBV5-4
j_call: TRBJ2-7
cdr3_aa: ASSSQSASSYEQY

v_call: TRBV18
j_call: TRBJ1-1
cdr3_aa: ASSPPHRGYENTEAF

v_call: TRBV7-3
j_call: TRBJ1-1
cdr3_aa: ASSLTRQREAF

v_call: TRBV5-6
j_call: TRBJ2-1
cdr3_aa: ASSKGLVNEQF

v_call: TRBV6-6
j_call: TRBJ1-5
cdr3_aa: ASTFANQPQH

v_call: TRBV29-1
j_call: TRBJ1-1
cdr3_aa: SAPRQGAEAF

v_call: TRBV7-9
j_call: TRBJ2-4
cdr3_aa: ASSARQGAKNIQY